This T cell receptor beta chain was sequenced for a study of cytomegalovirus exposure and HLA in healthy donors (TCRdb year 2017). In the study overall: An earlier analysis of approximately 590 of the donors reported 276 Gb of sequence data and around 110 million unique TCR beta sequences from approximately 180 million T cells. Around 320 gigabases of sequencing data and tens of millions of unique TCR sequences were included in an early release covering about 700 HLA-typed donors. Among the roughly 400 genotyped donors, around 81% belonged to the genetic ancestry cluster associated with self-reported Caucasian donors. The aim of the study was to test whether cataloging public T cell receptors could identify signatures of past pathogen exposure. Using immunosequencing, the study profiled T cell repertoires from roughly 650 subjects and related those repertoires to cytomegalovirus serostatus. In addition to the first cohort of roughly 700 subjects, a separate validation cohort of about 120 different subjects was used. To predict cytomegalovirus infection status, the study combined high-throughput TCR immunosequencing, statistical association of individual TCRs with disease status, and machine learning. A later analysis re-analyzed previously published TCR beta repertoires from roughly 690 donors and added high-resolution HLA genotyping to study TCR occurrence patterns. Rather than drawing on any new phenotypic data, the later analysis identified candidate immune exposures from TCR beta sequences and the way those sequences occurred across donors. In an earlier analysis of several hundred of the donors, high-throughput TCR beta sequencing was used to judge whether each TCR beta V gene segment behaved as functional or pseudogenic. Alongside the repertoire data, information on donor age, sex, ethnicity and CMV serostatus was compiled. In a later genetic analysis, genome-wide SNP genotypes for about 55% of the roughly 700 donors were used, and that subset was treated as a discovery cohort. All discovery cohort repertoires had been generated using a single sequencing platform. Both class I and class II loci were covered by HLA typing, at four-digit resolution. The number of typed donors differed by locus: about 629-630 for A, B, C, DRB1 and DQB1; about 520 for DQA1; 600 to 610 for DPA1; and about 450 for DPB1. Roughly 5 DR-DQ haplotypes were treated as single units for association and clustering because of strong linkage in the cohort. On average, roughly 250,000 unique TCR beta nucleotide sequences were sequenced per donor among some 420 genotyped donors of the cohort, with roughly a sixth of those sequences being non-productive.

V trim: 6 bases; J trim: 6 bases; unmatched bases: 8. The CDR3 goes from the cysteine to the phenylalanine over 13 residues. CDR3 DNA is the only sequence kept; it has 39 bases, read in frame from the first base. The germline V gene gives CDR1 as MGHRA and CDR2 as YSYEKL. On this clone: Its antigen is still unknown. The record has no base qualities; no much larger clone is one base away.

Library method: the immunoSEQ multiplex PCR assay. The multiplex PCR relied on a mix of 60 forward primers for TCR Vbeta segments and 13 reverse primers for TCR Jbeta segments. The CDR3 region of rearranged TCR beta genes was amplified from genomic DNA with a multiplex PCR assay. The Illumina HiSeq System was used to sequence the amplified TCR beta libraries as 87-base-pair reads. Under the source paper's analysis protocol: A later analysis counted 65 million to 90 million unique TCR beta chains across the 666 repertoires, and some 11 million of these chains were shared by at least two donors. Raw reads were error-corrected and collapsed into unique sequences with a nearest-neighbor algorithm that merged closely related sequences to remove PCR and sequencing errors. To assign V, D and J gene segments, CDR3 sequences were aligned to IMGT reference sequences. For a sequence to be retained, a match of at least six nucleotides was required to both a V gene segment and a J gene segment. Rearrangements were called productive when the CDR3 lacked stop codons and stayed in frame with V and J; all others were non-productive. Following IMGT convention, CDR3 was defined as the stretch from the second conserved V-encoded cysteine up to the conserved J-encoded phenylalanine. Sequences without an unambiguous match to a single V gene segment were excluded from the earlier analysis of a few hundred of the donors. An earlier analysis of 587 of the donors classified V segments as functional when productive rearrangements were above 56.7% and as segregating when the standard deviation between donors was above 5%. A statistical classification framework was built to diagnose cytomegalovirus status from the catalog of TCR beta chain sequences. In a later analysis, V and J genes were assigned by comparing TCR nucleotide sequences against IMGT/GENE-DB human TR gene sequences. The TCRdist pipeline was used in a later analysis to assign CDR3 sequences and most-parsimonious VDJ recombination scenarios. In a later analysis, each TCR beta chain was defined by its CDR3 amino acid sequence together with its V-gene family, and reads lacking a unique V-gene family were excluded. To address suspected cross-contamination and a sequencing artifact, a later analysis removed roughly 580 highly shared, low-generation-probability nucleotide sequences. In a later analysis, a clonal expansion index for each public chain was calculated from normalized within-repertoire ranks of inferred template counts. A later analysis computed generation probabilities with a VDJ recombination model fitted to out-of-frame rearrangements, and checked the results against IGoR. A later analysis scored TCR-TCR, TCR-HLA and TCR-CMV co-occurrence with hypergeometric tests, applying a repertoire-size bias correction to TCR pairs. In a later analysis, false discovery rates were estimated by permuting HLA or CMV assignments 20 times. In a later analysis, co-occurring TCRs were grouped with DBSCAN, and TCRdist sequence similarity was added when clustering was performed within HLA-allele-positive subsets. For co-occurrence clustering, repertoires with fewer than 30,000 or more than 120,000 public chains were excluded, along with roughly 5 repertoires with anomalous nucleotide sharing. The clones in this table, taken by TCRdb from immuneACCESS, are in-frame only. Not every clone is retained; where verified, under half of the shortfall comes from an unresolved V gene, and the cause of the rest is unknown. That table is the source of V, J and clone size, and D and trimming were worked out from the DNA. The sample profile shows 100,000 to 150,000 clones; around 73% of them were found once. The ten largest clonotypes hold under 1.5% of the sample.

The full study reports these points: Some IMGT-functional V segments, including TRBV6-2 and TRBV6-3, could not be distinguished by the 87-base-pair reads and were therefore excluded. Linkage disequilibrium might explain the correlated functional status among segregating V segments, but an unknown experimental factor could not be ruled out. A later analysis found that most CMV-associated TCR beta chains appeared HLA-restricted, with HLA associations seemingly driven largely by CMV exposure. While some public TCRs were present in many individuals, most TCR sequences turned up only very rarely across donors. When HLA alleles, especially DR and DQ, strongly co-occurred, TCR associations were difficult to assign to individual alleles. CMV serostatus was the only immune exposure information available for the cohort. Because some donors lacked HLA typing at each locus, the association tests relied only on the typed subset. Approximately 16 rarely observed V segments, including chromosome 9 orphons, were excluded from the earlier analysis of approximately 500 of the donors because counts were too low. A total of fewer than 200 TCR beta chains were listed by the study as associated with cytomegalovirus. An association between a missense DCLRE1C variant and V-gene and J-gene trimming of TCR beta chains was found in a later genetic analysis and replicated in an independent cohort. At a false discovery rate of 0.05, a later analysis linked under 20,000 TCR beta sequences to specific HLA alleles. According to a later genetic analysis, donors in an Asian-associated ancestry cluster had fewer N-insertions in productive TCRs than the approximately 630-donor mean. The authors suggested that the approach could potentially be generalized to other disease states and immunological phenotypes. A later analysis reported that several top co-occurrence clusters appeared linked to parvovirus B19, influenza, CMV and Epstein-Barr virus. A cluster of highly shared sequence variants was judged likely to be a technical artifact of the sequencing pipeline. In both the original and validation cohorts, the classifier was reported to diagnose cytomegalovirus status with high specificity and sensitivity. A few of the identified cytomegalovirus-associated TCR beta chains were confirmed in vitro to be specific for cytomegalovirus antigens. In a later analysis, TCR association rates were found to vary across HLA loci, with the most associated TCRs seen for DRB1 alleles and the fewest for HLA-C alleles. The cohort was sequenced for TCR beta chains only, and without alpha or paired-chain data the features that could be detected were limited. A further reported finding was that TCR beta sequences accurately predicted the HLA-A and HLA-B alleles for most subjects in the first cohort. Broadly in line with IMGT annotations, most TCR beta V segments showed up in productive rearrangements about 87% or about 30% of the time in an earlier analysis of around 550 of the donors. In a later analysis, HLA-associated TCR beta chains showed more clonal expansion and lower generation probabilities than non-associated chains that were equally common. Presence/absence analyses assumed roughly uniform sequencing depth across donors, an assumption that may not hold.

The cohort comprised fewer than 750 healthy bone marrow donors. All cohort members were sampled while nominally healthy, although unrecorded immune exposures were likely present. The donor was CMV seronegative and belonged to the group of 350 to 400 seronegative cohort members. Each donor provided a peripheral blood sample, and peripheral blood mononuclear cells were used for TCR beta sequencing. The Qiagen DNeasy Blood Extraction Kit was used to extract genomic DNA from the blood cell samples. The source is a female donor in good health and CMV-seronegative. The chain employs TRBV4-1 and TRBJ2-7; a stretch of 7 junction bases matches TRBD2. Source material: PBMCs. The sequenced DNA: TGCGCCAGCAGTCCCTCCCCGGGGGGCGAGCAGTACTTC. It is translated as CASSPSPGGEQYF.